A selection of T cell receptor beta chains follows, all from one sample in a study of T cell changes during pregnancy in multiple sclerosis. Clones were sequenced by immunoSEQ multiplex PCR, and TCRdb holds only the in-frame ones, with some missing. The sample consists of roughly 57,000 clones, about 94% of them appearing once. The sequenced sample was CD8+ T cells from peripheral blood mononuclear cells, obtained after pregnancy. These receptors all come from a female donor with multiple sclerosis, enrolled in a pregnancy study. Both conserved end residues are part of each CDR3. The D gene is left open where the match is weak. Size is stated for part of the rows, as once, few or many counts, or as a class when the clone is expanded.

V gene: TRBV19
J gene: TRBJ1-1
D gene: NA
clone size: NA
CDR3 DNA: TGTGCCAGTAGTATAGGACAGCCTCGTGAAGCTTTCTTT
CDR3 protein: CASSIGQPREAFF

V gene: TRBV10-3
J gene: TRBJ2-1
D gene: TRBD2
clone size: NA
CDR3 DNA: TGTGCCATCAGTGGGGGGACTAGCGGCCATAGTAGTCATGAGCAGTTCTTC
CDR3 protein: CAISGGTSGHSSHEQFF

V gene: TRBV10-1
J gene: TRBJ2-7
D gene: NA
clone size: NA
CDR3 DNA: TGCGCCAGCAGTTGGACGGACTGGGGCGAGCAGTACTTC
CDR3 protein: CASSWTDWGEQYF

V gene: TRBV13
J gene: TRBJ2-1
D gene: NA
clone size: NA
CDR3 DNA: TGTGCCAGCTCCTGGACGGGGTACGTCAATGAGCAGTTCTTC
CDR3 protein: CASSWTGYVNEQFF

V gene: TRBV25-1
J gene: TRBJ2-7
D gene: TRBD1
clone size: NA
CDR3 DNA: TGTGCCAGCAGTCAATCGACAGGGGGCTTGGACGAGCAGTACTTC
CDR3 protein: CASSQSTGGLDEQYF

V gene: TRBV6-5
J gene: TRBJ2-1
D gene: NA
clone size: NA
CDR3 DNA: TGTGCCAGCACTGGTGCCTTGAGGAATGAGCAGTTCTTC
CDR3 protein: CASTGALRNEQFF

V gene: TRBV7-8
J gene: TRBJ1-3
D gene: TRBD1
clone size: NA
CDR3 DNA: TGTGCCAGCAGCTTAGGACAGGGTTTAAACACCATATATTTT
CDR3 protein: CASSLGQGLNTIYF

V gene: TRBV28
J gene: TRBJ1-5
D gene: NA
clone size: few
CDR3 DNA: TGTGCCAGCAGTCGTGGACAGACTAGCAATCAGCCCCAGCATTTT
CDR3 protein: CASSRGQTSNQPQHF

V gene: TRBV15
J gene: TRBJ1-5
D gene: TRBD1
clone size: once
CDR3 DNA: TGTGCCACCAGCGAGGGGACAGCGGCTTGGCCCCAGCATTTT
CDR3 protein: CATSEGTAAWPQHF

V gene: TRBV23-1
J gene: TRBJ2-6
D gene: TRBD1
clone size: NA
CDR3 DNA: TGCGCCAGCAGTCAATTACTTGGACAGGGGCCCTCTGGGGCCAACGTCCTGACTTTC
CDR3 protein: CASSQLLGQGPSGANVLTF

V gene: TRBV7-9
J gene: TRBJ1-2
D gene: TRBD1
clone size: NA
CDR3 DNA: TGTGCCAGCAGCTTAGCCGGACAGGGCGGGGGTCCTAACTATGGCTACACCTTC
CDR3 protein: CASSLAGQGGGPNYGYTF

V gene: TRBV7-9
J gene: TRBJ1-1
D gene: NA
clone size: NA
CDR3 DNA: TGTGCCAGCAGCTTAAGTCCGGTAGAAGCTTTCTTT
CDR3 protein: CASSLSPVEAFF

V gene: TRBV5-1
J gene: TRBJ2-7
D gene: TRBD1
clone size: NA
CDR3 DNA: TGCGCCAGCAGTGGGAACGTTCGGACAGGGGTCTTCTACGAGCAGTACTTC
CDR3 protein: CASSGNVRTGVFYEQYF

V gene: TRBV9
J gene: TRBJ2-2
D gene: TRBD2
clone size: NA
CDR3 DNA: TGTGCCAGCAGCGTATTACCCCTCTCTGGAGCGGGAGACACCGGGGAGCTGTTTTTT
CDR3 protein: CASSVLPLSGAGDTGELFF

V gene: TRBV7-9
J gene: TRBJ2-7
D gene: NA
clone size: NA
CDR3 DNA: TGTGCCAGCAGCCAGCGGAGCTCCTACGAGCAGTACTTC
CDR3 protein: CASSQRSSYEQYF

V gene: TRBV19
J gene: TRBJ2-7
D gene: TRBD1
clone size: NA
CDR3 DNA: TGTGCCAGTAGTATTGGACAGGGGGCTGGCGAGCAGTACTTC
CDR3 protein: CASSIGQGAGEQYF